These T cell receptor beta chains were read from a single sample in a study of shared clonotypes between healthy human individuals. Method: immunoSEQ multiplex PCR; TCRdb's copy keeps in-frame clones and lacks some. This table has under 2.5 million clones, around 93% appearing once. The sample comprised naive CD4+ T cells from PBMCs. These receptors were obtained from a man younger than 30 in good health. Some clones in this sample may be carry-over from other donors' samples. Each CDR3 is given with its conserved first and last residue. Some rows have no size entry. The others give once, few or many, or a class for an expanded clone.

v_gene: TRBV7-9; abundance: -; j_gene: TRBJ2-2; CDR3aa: CASSPLGPTGELFF
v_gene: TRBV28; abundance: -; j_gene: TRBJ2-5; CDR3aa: CASSLGSGSGREETQYF
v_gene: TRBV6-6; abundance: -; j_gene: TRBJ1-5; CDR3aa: CASRTGNQPQHF
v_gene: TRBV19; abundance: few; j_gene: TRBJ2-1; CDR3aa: CASSWRTGYNEQFF
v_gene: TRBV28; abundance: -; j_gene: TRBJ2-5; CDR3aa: CASSSGETQYF
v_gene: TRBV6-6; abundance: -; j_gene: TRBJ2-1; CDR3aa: CASTMTSGSRNEQFF
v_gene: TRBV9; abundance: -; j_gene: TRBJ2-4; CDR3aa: CASSPRGELWDIQYF
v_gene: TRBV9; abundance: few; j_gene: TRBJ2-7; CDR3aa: CASSREVSYEQYF
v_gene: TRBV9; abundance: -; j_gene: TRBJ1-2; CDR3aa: CASSPTSQGAAYGYTF
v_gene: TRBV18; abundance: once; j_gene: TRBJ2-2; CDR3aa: CASDRLAGDIGELFF
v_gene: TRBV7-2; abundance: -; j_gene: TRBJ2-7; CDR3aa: CASVWRQGEFEQYF
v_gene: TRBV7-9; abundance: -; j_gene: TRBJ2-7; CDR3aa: CASSSGRTGGEQYF
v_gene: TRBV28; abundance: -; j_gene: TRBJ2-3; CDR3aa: CASGQPRTDTQYF
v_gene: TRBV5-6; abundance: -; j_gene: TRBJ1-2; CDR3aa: CASSLLADYGYTF
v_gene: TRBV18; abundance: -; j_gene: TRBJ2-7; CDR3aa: CASSPPGQNSPEQYF
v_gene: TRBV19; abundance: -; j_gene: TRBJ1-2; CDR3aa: CASRIGEGNYGYTF
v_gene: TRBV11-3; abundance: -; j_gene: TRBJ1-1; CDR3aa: CASSLTGNTEAFF
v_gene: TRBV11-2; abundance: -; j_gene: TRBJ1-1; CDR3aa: CASSLKQGAEAFF
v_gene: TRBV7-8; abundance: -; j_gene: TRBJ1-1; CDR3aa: CASRRGATEAFF
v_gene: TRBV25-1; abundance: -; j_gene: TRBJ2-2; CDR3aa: CASSRLRGQGSPGELFF
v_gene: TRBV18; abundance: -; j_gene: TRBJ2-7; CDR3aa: CASSPPGLAYEQYF
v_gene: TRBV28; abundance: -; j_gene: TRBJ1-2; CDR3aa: CASSRRGTGDGYTF
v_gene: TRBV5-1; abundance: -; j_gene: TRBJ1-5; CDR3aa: CASSLGPLQPQHF
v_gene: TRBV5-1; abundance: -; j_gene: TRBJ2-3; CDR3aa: CASSYRLAGSGDTQYF
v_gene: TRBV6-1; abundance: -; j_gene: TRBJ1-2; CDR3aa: CASRDRDRQNGYTF
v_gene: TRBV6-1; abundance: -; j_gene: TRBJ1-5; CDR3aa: CASSLRDSNQPQHF
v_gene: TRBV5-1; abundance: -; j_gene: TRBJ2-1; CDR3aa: CASSLEVGLGHEQFF
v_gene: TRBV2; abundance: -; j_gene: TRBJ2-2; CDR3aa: CASSQDYTGELFF
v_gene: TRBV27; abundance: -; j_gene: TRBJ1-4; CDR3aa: CASSRARVVGKLFF
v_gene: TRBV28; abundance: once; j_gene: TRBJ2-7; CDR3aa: CASSPLDFQSYEQYF
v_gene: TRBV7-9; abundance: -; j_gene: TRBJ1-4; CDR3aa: CASSRTGTATQEGKLFF
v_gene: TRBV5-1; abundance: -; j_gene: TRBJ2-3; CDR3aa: CASSLRGRQGATDTQYF
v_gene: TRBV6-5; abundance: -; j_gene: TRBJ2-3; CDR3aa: CASSYSIQGRGGQYF
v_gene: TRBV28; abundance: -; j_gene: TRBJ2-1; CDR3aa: CASGLELNEQFF
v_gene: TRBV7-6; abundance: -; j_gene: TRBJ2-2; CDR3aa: CASSLLGAMNTGELFF
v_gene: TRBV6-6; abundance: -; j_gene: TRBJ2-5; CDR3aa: CASSFRTGSPQETQYF
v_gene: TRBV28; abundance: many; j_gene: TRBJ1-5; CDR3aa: CASSLRNQPQHF
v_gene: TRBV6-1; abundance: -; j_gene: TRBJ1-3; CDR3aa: CASSEASGSAGNTIYF
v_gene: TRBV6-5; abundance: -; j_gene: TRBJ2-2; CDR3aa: CASSYSGDPTPGELFF
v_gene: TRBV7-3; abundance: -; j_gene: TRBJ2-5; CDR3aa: CASSSPGLAGQETQYF
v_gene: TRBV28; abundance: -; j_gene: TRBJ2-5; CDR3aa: CASSPGTSLETQYF
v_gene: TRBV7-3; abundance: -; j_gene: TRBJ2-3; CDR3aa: CASSLGLNTDTQYF
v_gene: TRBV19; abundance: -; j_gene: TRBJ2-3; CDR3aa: CASSVLGTRIPDTQYF
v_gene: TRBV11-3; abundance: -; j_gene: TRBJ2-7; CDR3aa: CASSLDSVGTSYEQYF
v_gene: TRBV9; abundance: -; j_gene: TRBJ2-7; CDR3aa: CASSVGWGEQYF
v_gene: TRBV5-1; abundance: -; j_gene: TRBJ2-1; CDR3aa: CASSRDPAVDEQFF
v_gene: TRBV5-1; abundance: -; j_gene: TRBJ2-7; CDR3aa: CASSLGGTGRAGEQYF
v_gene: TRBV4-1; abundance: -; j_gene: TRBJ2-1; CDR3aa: CASSQVPTGQGNEQFF
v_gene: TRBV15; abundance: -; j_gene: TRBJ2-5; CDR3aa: CATSISGTSGETQYF